These 7 T cell receptor beta chains share one sample of origin, sequenced in a study of T cell repertoires in aging, cancer and after chemotherapy. Peripheral blood genomic DNA, not sorted cells or RNA, was the template. Multiplex touch-down PCR with TRB-A/B primers amplified rearranged V-D-J TRB sequences. TCRdb re-called the multiplex PCR reads with MiXCR, one entry per CDR3 protein. The sample includes 2,000 to 2,500 distinct CDR3 sequences, about a third of them seen just once. Sequencing was performed on blood. Receptors originate from a human donor in good health.

The chain uses TRBV7-9 and TRBJ2-4; tentatively, D is TRBD2 (7 bases). The ends were cut back, 0 bases at V and 9 bases at J, with 12 bases in the middle. The CDR3 runs 14 residues. The germline V gene has CDR1 SEHNR and CDR2 FQNEAQ (reference sequence). The CDR3 region is CASSLAGGAAIQYF. CDR3 bases: TGTGCCAGCAGCTTAGCGGGGGGGGCGGCCATTCAGTACTTC.

The chain joins TRBV19 to TRBJ2-7, with D maybe TRBD2 (6 bases). Trimming pared 1 base from V and 4 bases from J, leaving 17 bases between. Germline CDR1 reads LNHDA; CDR2 reads SQIVND (reference sequence). The CDR3 totals 16 residues. CDR3 amino acids: CASSIGWRRASYEQYF. In DNA form, the CDR3 reads TGTGCCAGTAGTATAGGGTGGCGGAGGGCCTCTTACGAGCAGTACTTC. Together with reference TRBV19 and TRBJ2-7, the CDR3 gives the full variable domain: DGGITQSPKYLFRKEGQNVTLSCEQNLNHDAMYWYRQDPGQGLRLIYYSQIVNDFQKGDIAEGYSVSREKKESFPLTVTSAQKNPTAFYLCASSIGWRRASYEQYFGPGTRLTVT.

In this sample, this clonotype turned up a few times. V usage is TRBV7-9 and J usage is TRBJ2-3; no firm D call. The CDR3 has 15 residues. Germline CDR1 SEHNR, CDR2 FQNEAQ (reference sequence). V lost 2 bases to trimming and J lost 1 base, with 10 bases between them. The CDR3 reads CASSLLRPGTDTQYF. The CDR3 bases are TGTGCCAGCAGCTTACTCAGGCCCGGCACAGATACGCAGTATTTT.

The DNA for the CDR3 is TGTGCCAGCAGCTTAGGGGGTCTCCCGACTGAAGCTTTCTTT. This translates into CASSLGGLPTEAFF. The chain is built from TRBV7-9 and TRBJ1-1, with D unclear. Trimming pared 1 base from V and 5 bases from J, leaving 11 bases between. Per germline, CDR1 SEHNR and CDR2 FQNEAQ (reference sequence). CDR3 length: 14 amino acids. Full variable domain (rest looked up from reference TRBV7-9 and TRBJ1-1): DTGVSQNPRHKITKRGQNVTFRCDPISEHNRLYWYRQTLGQGPEFLTYFQNEAQLEKSRLLSDRFSAERPKGSFSTLEIQRTEQGDSAMYLCASSLGGLPTEAFFGQGTRLTVV.

This clonotype is labeled as medium-sized. The CDR3 DNA follows: TGTGCCAGTAGTATACGCAGGGAGCAGACCCAGTACTTC. This encodes CASSIRREQTQYF. The V call is TRBV19, the J call TRBJ2-5, with D possibly called TRBD1 or TRBD2 (5 bases each). The CDR3 runs to 13 residues. Germline loops: CDR1 LNHDA, CDR2 SQIVND (reference sequence). The V end was cut by 2 bases, the J end by 6 bases, with 10 bases between.

This rearrangement joins TRBV4-3 to TRBJ1-2, with no clear D. V shed 0 bases and J shed 4 bases, with 12 bases lying between them. Germline CDR1 LGHNA, CDR2 YSLEER. The CDR3 sequence is 15 residues long. DNA of the CDR3: TGCGCCAGCAGCCAAGAACAAGGGAGAGGCTATGGCTACACCTTC. Translated: CASSQEQGRGYGYTF.

This clonotype qualifies as large. This chain uses TRBV29-1 with TRBJ2-7; D is unclear. Per the germline V gene, CDR1 is SQVTM and CDR2 is ANQGSEA. The CDR3 is 14 residues long. Between the trimmed V and J ends, which lost 5 bases and 3 bases, there was a span of 17 bases. The CDR3 loop reads CSVQIRWQDYEQYF. The CDR3 DNA sequence: TGCAGCGTTCAGATAAGGTGGCAGGACTACGAGCAGTACTTC.